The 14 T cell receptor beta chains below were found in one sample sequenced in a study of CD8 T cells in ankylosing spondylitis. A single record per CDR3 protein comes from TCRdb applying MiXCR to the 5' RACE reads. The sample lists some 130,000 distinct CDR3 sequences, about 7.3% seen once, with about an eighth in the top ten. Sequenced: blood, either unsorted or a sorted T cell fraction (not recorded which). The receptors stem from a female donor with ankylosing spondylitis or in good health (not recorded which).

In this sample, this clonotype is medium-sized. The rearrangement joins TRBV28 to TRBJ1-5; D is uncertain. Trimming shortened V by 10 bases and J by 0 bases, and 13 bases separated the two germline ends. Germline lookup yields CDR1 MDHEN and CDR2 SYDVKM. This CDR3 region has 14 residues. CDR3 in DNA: TGTGCCACTCGGACGCAAGGTAGCAATCAGCCCCAGCATTTT. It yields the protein CATRTQGSNQPQHF.

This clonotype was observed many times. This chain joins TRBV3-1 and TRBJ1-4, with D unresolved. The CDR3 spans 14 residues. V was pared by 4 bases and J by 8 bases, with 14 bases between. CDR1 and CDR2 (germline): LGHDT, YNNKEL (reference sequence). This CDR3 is CASSPGRVWEKLFF. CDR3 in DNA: TGTGCCAGCAGCCCCGGGAGGGTCTGGGAAAAACTGTTTTTT.

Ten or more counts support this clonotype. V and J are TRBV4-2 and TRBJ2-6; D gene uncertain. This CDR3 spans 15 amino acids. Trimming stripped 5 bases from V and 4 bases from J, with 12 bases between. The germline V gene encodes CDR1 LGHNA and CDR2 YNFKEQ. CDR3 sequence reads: CASSSRSEGANVLTF. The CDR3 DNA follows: TGTGCCAGCAGCTCTAGATCGGAAGGGGCCAACGTCCTGACTTTC.

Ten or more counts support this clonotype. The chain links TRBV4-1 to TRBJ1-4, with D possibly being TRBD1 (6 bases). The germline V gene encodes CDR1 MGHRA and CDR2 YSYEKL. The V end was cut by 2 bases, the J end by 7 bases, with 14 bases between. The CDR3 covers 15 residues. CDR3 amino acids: CASSQRQERGEKLFF. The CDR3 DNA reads TGCGCCAGCAGCCAACGACAGGAGAGAGGTGAAAAACTGTTTTTT.

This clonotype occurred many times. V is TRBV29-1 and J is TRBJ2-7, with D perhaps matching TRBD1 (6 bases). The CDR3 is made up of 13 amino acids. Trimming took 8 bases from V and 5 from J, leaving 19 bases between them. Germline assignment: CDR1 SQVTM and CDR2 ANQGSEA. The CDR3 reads CSHGRDTGDEQYF. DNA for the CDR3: TGCAGCCATGGCCGGGACACCGGGGACGAGCAGTACTTC.

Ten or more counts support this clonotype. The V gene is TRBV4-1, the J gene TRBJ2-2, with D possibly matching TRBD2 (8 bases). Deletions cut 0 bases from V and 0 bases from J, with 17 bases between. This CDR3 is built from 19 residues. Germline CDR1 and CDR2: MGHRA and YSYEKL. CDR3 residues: CASSQDFSGGTANTGELFF. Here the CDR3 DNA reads TGCGCCAGCAGCCAAGATTTTTCGGGAGGGACAGCGAACACCGGGGAGCTGTTTTTT.

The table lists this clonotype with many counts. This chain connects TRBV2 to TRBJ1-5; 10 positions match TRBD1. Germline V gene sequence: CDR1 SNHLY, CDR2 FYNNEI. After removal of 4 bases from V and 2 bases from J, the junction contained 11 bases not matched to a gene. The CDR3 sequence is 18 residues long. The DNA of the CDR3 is TGTGCCAGCAGTGTCGCCGGGGGACAGGGGATTGGCAATCAGCCCCAGCATTTT. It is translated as CASSVAGGQGIGNQPQHF.

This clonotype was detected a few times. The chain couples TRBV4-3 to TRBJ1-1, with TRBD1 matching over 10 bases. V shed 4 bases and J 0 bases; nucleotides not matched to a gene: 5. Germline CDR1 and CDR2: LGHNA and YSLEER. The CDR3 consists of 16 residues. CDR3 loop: CASSLGTGAVNTEAFF. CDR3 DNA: TGCGCCAGCAGCCTTGGGACAGGGGCTGTGAACACTGAAGCTTTCTTT.

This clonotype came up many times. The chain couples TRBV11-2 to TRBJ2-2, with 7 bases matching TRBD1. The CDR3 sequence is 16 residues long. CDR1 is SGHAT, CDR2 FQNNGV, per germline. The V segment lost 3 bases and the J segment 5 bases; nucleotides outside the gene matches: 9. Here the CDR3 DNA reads TGTGCCAGCAGCTTGCCTCTAACCAGGGGGACCGGGGAGCTGTTTTTT. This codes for CASSLPLTRGTGELFF.

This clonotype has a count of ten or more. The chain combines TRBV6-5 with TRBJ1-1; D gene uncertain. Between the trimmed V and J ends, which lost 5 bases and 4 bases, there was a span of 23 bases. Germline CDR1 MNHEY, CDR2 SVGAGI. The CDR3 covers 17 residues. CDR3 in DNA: TGTGCCAGCAGTAACCGGGAACACGGGGAAGGAATCACTGAAGCTTTCTTT. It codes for CASSNREHGEGITEAFF.

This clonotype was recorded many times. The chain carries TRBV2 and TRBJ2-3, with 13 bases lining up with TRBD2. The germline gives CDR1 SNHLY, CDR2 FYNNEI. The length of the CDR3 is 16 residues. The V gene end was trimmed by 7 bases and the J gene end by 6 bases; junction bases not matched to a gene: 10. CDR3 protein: CASNPGLAGSQDTQYF. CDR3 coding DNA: TGTGCCAGCAACCCGGGACTAGCGGGGTCCCAGGATACGCAGTATTTT.

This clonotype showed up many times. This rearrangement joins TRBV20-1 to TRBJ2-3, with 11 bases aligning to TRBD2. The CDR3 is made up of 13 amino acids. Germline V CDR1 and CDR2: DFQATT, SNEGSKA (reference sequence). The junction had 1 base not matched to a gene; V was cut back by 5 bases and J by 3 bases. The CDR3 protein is CSARTSGTDTQYF. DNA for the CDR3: TGCAGTGCTCGGACTAGCGGGACAGATACGCAGTATTTT.

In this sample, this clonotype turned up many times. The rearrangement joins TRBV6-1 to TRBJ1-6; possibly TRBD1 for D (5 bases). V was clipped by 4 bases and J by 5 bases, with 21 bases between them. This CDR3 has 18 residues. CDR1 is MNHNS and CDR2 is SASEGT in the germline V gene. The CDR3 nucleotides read TGTGCCAGCAGTGTTTTAGGACACCGCGAAACACATAATTCACCCCTCCACTTT. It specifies CASSVLGHRETHNSPLHF.

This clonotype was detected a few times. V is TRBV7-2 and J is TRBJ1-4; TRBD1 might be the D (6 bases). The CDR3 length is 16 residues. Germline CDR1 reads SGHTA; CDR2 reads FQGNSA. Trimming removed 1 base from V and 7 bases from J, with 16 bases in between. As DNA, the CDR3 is TGTGCCAGCAGCTTAGAATCGTGGGGGCGGGGTGAAAAACTGTTTTTT. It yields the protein CASSLESWGRGEKLFF.